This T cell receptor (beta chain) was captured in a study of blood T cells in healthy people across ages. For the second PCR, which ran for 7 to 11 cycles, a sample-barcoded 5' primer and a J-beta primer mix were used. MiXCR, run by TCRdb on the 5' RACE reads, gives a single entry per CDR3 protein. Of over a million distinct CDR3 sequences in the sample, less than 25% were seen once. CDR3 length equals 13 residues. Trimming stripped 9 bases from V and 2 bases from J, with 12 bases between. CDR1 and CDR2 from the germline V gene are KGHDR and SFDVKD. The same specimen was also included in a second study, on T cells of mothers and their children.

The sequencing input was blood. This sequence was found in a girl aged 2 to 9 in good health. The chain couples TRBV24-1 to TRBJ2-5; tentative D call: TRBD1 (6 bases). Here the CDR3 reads CATGGPSQETQYF. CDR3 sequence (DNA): TGTGCCACCGGGGGCCCTTCTCAAGAGACCCAGTACTTC.